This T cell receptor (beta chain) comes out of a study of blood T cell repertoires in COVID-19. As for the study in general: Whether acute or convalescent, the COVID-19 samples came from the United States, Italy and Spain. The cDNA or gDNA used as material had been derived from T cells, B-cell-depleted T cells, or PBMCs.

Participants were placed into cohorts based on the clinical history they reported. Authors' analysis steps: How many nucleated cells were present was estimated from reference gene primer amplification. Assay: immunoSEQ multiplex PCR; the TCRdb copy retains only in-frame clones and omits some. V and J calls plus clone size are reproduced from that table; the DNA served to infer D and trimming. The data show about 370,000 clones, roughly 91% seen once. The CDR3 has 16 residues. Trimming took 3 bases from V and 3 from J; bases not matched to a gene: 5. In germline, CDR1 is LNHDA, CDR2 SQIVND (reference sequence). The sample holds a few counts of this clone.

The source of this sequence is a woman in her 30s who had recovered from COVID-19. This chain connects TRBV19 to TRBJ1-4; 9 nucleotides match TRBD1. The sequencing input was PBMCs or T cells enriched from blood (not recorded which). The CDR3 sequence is CASSIGQGFANEKLFF. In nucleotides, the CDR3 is TGTGCCAGTAGTATCGGACAGGGGTTCGCTAATGAAAAACTGTTTTTT.